In its sample, the clone carrying this T cell receptor beta chain was seen many times. This CDR3 region has 16 residues. CDR1 is SGHRS and CDR2 is YFSETQ in the germline V gene. V dropped 3 bases and J dropped 4; count of bases not matched to a gene: 10. These data originate in a study of T cells after yellow fever vaccination. A 5'RACE template-switching step, the method used to make TCR cDNA, added a universal primer site and UMIs. A single record per CDR3 protein comes from TCRdb applying MiXCR to the 5' RACE reads. The table shows about 150,000 distinct CDR3 sequences, with 5% to 8% occurring only once.

Material: CD4+ T cells sorted from PBMCs, obtained 10 days after the yellow fever booster vaccination. The TCR originated in a man aged 25 to 40 who received the YFV17D yellow fever vaccine. The V and J genes are TRBV5-1 and TRBJ2-7; TRBD2 matches 10 bases. CDR3 bases: TGCGCCAGCAGCTCCGGGACTAGCGTTACTGGTTACGAGCAGTACTTC. This codes for CASSSGTSVTGYEQYF.